Listed below are T cell receptor beta chains from one sample, sequenced in a study of graft-versus-host responses after intestinal transplantation. Generated by immunoSEQ multiplex PCR, the TCRdb table keeps only in-frame clones and is missing some. The sample carries under 30,000 clones, approximately 95% recorded once. The source was PBMCs, collected 18 days after transplant. The receptor set was obtained from a human patient who received an intestinal transplant, so some T cells may come from the graft donor. Each CDR3 is given with its conserved first and last residue. The D gene is left open where the match is weak. Clone size is not always given. Where it is, it says once, few, many or a class for expanded clones.

abundance: NA
v_gene: TRBV6-5
d_gene: NA
j_gene: TRBJ2-7
CDR3nt: TGTGCCAGCAGCCAGGTGGGGGGCGGGTACGAGCAGTACTTC
CDR3aa: CASSQVGGGYEQYF

abundance: NA
v_gene: TRBV7-6
d_gene: TRBD2
j_gene: TRBJ2-1
CDR3nt: TGTGCCAGCAGCTTCTCTAGCGGGCACTACAATGAGCAGTTCTTC
CDR3aa: CASSFSSGHYNEQFF

abundance: NA
v_gene: TRBV27
d_gene: NA
j_gene: TRBJ1-1
CDR3nt: TGTGCCAGCAGTTATGACACCATGAACACTGAAGCTTTCTTT
CDR3aa: CASSYDTMNTEAFF

abundance: NA
v_gene: TRBV14
d_gene: TRBD1
j_gene: TRBJ1-1
CDR3nt: TGTGCCAGCAGCCAAGTATACAGGGGCGACCTGAACACTGAAGCTTTCTTT
CDR3aa: CASSQVYRGDLNTEAFF

abundance: once
v_gene: TRBV7-8
d_gene: NA
j_gene: TRBJ1-1
CDR3nt: TGTGCCAGCAGCTTGACAAATGGAGCTTTCTTT
CDR3aa: CASSLTNGAFF

abundance: NA
v_gene: TRBV10-3
d_gene: TRBD2
j_gene: TRBJ2-3
CDR3nt: TGTGCCACGAGCGGGGGGGCCCGCACAGATACGCAGTATTTT
CDR3aa: CATSGGARTDTQYF

abundance: NA
v_gene: TRBV27
d_gene: TRBD2
j_gene: TRBJ2-7
CDR3nt: TGTGCCAGCAGTCCCGGGAGGGGCTACGAGCAGTACTTC
CDR3aa: CASSPGRGYEQYF

abundance: NA
v_gene: TRBV5-1
d_gene: TRBD2
j_gene: TRBJ2-2
CDR3nt: TGCGCCAGCAGGAACCTAGCGGGGGGCGGCACCTTGAACACCGGGGAGCTGTTTTTT
CDR3aa: CASRNLAGGGTLNTGELFF

abundance: NA
v_gene: TRBV11-3
d_gene: TRBD1
j_gene: TRBJ2-2
CDR3nt: TGTGCCAGCAGCCGGACTCCGGGACAGGTCGGCGCGGGGGAGCTGTTTTTT
CDR3aa: CASSRTPGQVGAGELFF

abundance: once
v_gene: TRBV6-5
d_gene: NA
j_gene: TRBJ1-1
CDR3nt: TGTGCCAGCAGTTACTCGGAGATGGGGAACACTGAAGCTTTCTTT
CDR3aa: CASSYSEMGNTEAFF

abundance: NA
v_gene: TRBV27
d_gene: NA
j_gene: TRBJ1-2
CDR3nt: TGTGCCAGCAGTTTACAAACTTATGGCTACACCTTC
CDR3aa: CASSLQTYGYTF

abundance: NA
v_gene: TRBV5-4
d_gene: NA
j_gene: TRBJ2-7
CDR3nt: TGTGCCAGCAGCTCGAACCCGGGACACGGCGATTACGAGCAGTACTTC
CDR3aa: CASSSNPGHGDYEQYF

abundance: NA
v_gene: TRBV6-6
d_gene: NA
j_gene: TRBJ2-7
CDR3nt: TGTGCCAGCAGTTACGGGGAGAAGCAGTACTTC
CDR3aa: CASSYGEKQYF

abundance: NA
v_gene: TRBV19
d_gene: TRBD1
j_gene: TRBJ2-5
CDR3nt: TGTGCCAGTAGTTCCCGGACAGGGTTGGAGACCCAGTACTTC
CDR3aa: CASSSRTGLETQYF